This entry features one T cell receptor (beta chain) sequence. This sample is drawn from a study of T cell responses to AZD1222 COVID-19 vaccine. The germline V gene encodes CDR1 SGHRS and CDR2 YFSETQ. J gave up 8 bases and V 2 bases, and 3 bases lay outside the gene matches. There are 13 residues in the CDR3. Repertoires were generated with immunoSEQ multiplex PCR, while TCRdb's copy carries only in-frame clones and drops some. The repertoire includes 150,000 to 200,000 clones, around 94% of them detected once, and roughly 5.5% sits in the top ten. The chain combines TRBV5-1 with TRBJ2-1; 8 nucleotides match TRBD2. The sequence was collected from an adult who received the AZD1222 COVID-19 vaccine. The sample consisted of peripheral blood, taken 28 days after the second AZD1222 dose. The CDR3 DNA sequence: TGCGCCAGCAGCTTTGGGACTAGAGATGAGCAGTTCTTC. It yields the protein CASSFGTRDEQFF. The full variable domain, completed using reference TRBV5-1 and TRBJ2-1, is KAGVTQTPRYLIKTRGQQVTLSCSPISGHRSVSWYQQTPGQGLQFLFEYFSETQRNKGNFPGRFSGRQFSNSRSEMNVSTLELGDSALYLCASSFGTRDEQFFGPGTRLTVL.